Sequencing of this TCR beta chain was carried out in a study of cytotoxic CD8 clonotypes in ibrutinib-treated CLL. The CDR3 sequence is 13 residues long. Germline assignment: CDR1 KGHSH and CDR2 LQKENI. Trimming left V 4 bases short and J 1 base short, with 7 bases between. T cells were sequenced at a targeted depth of 1 in 200,000 to 1 in 1 million. Sequencing was performed with immunoSEQ multiplex PCR; in TCRdb, only in-frame clones are kept and a portion is missing. The data contain 270,000 or so clones, around 69% of them singletons. J is TRBJ2-5 and V is TRBV18, with no clear D. The TCR comes from a human donor with chronic lymphocytic leukemia. The sample consisted of PBMCs, taken at disease progression, from a patient treated with ibrutinib. In DNA form, the CDR3 reads TGTGCCAGCTCACTCGCTACCCAAGAGACCCAGTACTTC. Encoded protein: CASSLATQETQYF.